This T cell receptor beta chain appears in the sequencing data of a study of shared clonotypes between healthy human individuals. The V segment lost 3 bases and the J segment 7 bases; nucleotides outside the gene matches: 11. There are 16 residues in the CDR3. Germline V lookup: CDR1 LGHNT, CDR2 FRNRAP. CD45RO-negative CD8 cells positively selected for CCR7 made up the naive population, which excluded terminally differentiated effector memory CD45RA+ cells. TCRdb's copy holds only in-frame clones and misses some; the assay was immunoSEQ multiplex PCR. The table lists about 2.1 million clones, about 93% of them singletons.

V is TRBV12-5 and J is TRBJ2-1, with 8 bases matching TRBD1. Sequenced input: naive CD8+ T cells from PBMCs. The receptor was derived from a man younger than 30 in good health. Some clones in this sample may be carry-over from other donors' samples. The DNA for the CDR3 is TGTGCTAGTGGTTTTTATCATGGACAGGGTAGGAATGAGCAGTTCTTC. It yields the protein CASGFYHGQGRNEQFF.